A selection of T cell receptor beta chains follows, all from one sample in a study of CD8+ T cells in alopecia areata. Profiled with immunoSEQ multiplex PCR; TCRdb holds only in-frame clones, not every one. This sample has some 120,000 clones; 60% to 65% occur once, and the top ten carry 5.7%. Here the sequenced sample was CD4+ T cells sorted from blood, taken at week 4, from a patient treated with tofacitinib. The receptors were sampled from a human donor with alopecia areata. Both conserved end residues are part of each CDR3. For some rows the clone size is stated as once, few or many, or as a class when expanded; others skip it.

clone size,V gene,J gene,CDR3 protein
-,TRBV18,TRBJ1-4,CASSPSPTGDSGKLFF
-,TRBV5-1,TRBJ2-3,CASSLIGKGADTQYF
few,TRBV6-5,TRBJ2-5,CASSRDSSETQYF
-,TRBV27,TRBJ2-2,CASSLRARTGELFF
-,TRBV29-1,TRBJ1-5,CSVGGLGNQPQHF
-,TRBV30,TRBJ1-1,CAWSGSGGTEAFF
-,TRBV30,TRBJ1-3,CAWSKGTSGNTIYF
-,TRBV2,TRBJ1-1,CASSQGEDTEAFF
once,TRBV7-2,TRBJ1-2,CAGTGKRSRGYTF
-,TRBV30,TRBJ2-5,CAWSPPIQETQYF
-,TRBV9,TRBJ2-1,CASSVVPRGNEQFF
-,TRBV18,TRBJ2-1,CASSPPSGSGNEQFF
few,TRBV30,TRBJ1-1,CAWSGTEAFF
-,TRBV5-1,TRBJ2-3,CASSLVRGNADTQYF
once,TRBV4-3,TRBJ2-2,CASSQQLAEYTGELFF
few,TRBV29-1,TRBJ2-4,CSVGAQQKNIQYF
few,TRBV20-1,TRBJ1-2,CSAGTLYGYTF
-,TRBV2,TRBJ2-7,CASRDTRGSYEQYF
-,TRBV7-3,TRBJ1-4,CASSFTGATNEKLFF
-,TRBV10-3,TRBJ2-5,CAISGTRGETQYF
-,TRBV29-1,TRBJ1-1,CSVCVLANTEAFF
few,TRBV29-1,TRBJ2-1,CSVEAEGYRASDEQFF
-,TRBV7-2,TRBJ2-1,CASSMGLAGARWFF
-,TRBV5-1,TRBJ2-5,CASRVDETQYF
many,TRBV2,TRBJ2-4,CASSLPGADPKNIQYF
-,TRBV29-1,TRBJ1-2,CSVEVGSPTTLYGYTF
few,TRBV21-1,TRBJ2-1,CASSKAGAGGCEQFF
-,TRBV2,TRBJ1-2,CASRDRSNYGYTF
-,TRBV13,TRBJ1-1,CASSSGRGNTEAFF
-,TRBV29-1,TRBJ2-3,CSVAGVASTDTQYF
-,TRBV10-3,TRBJ2-1,CAIRPGGPDEQFF
-,TRBV30,TRBJ2-7,CAWSVRSEQYF
-,TRBV29-1,TRBJ2-3,CSVEPGGSTDTQYF
-,TRBV6-1,TRBJ2-5,CASSEGGAGGRETQYF
-,TRBV25-1,TRBJ2-7,CASSLRASEQYF
once,TRBV7-2,TRBJ2-5,CASSLNSGRQETQYF
-,TRBV5-1,TRBJ1-1,CASSPGQLMNTEAFF
-,TRBV30,TRBJ2-4,CAWARTTPNIQYF
few,TRBV5-1,TRBJ2-1,CASSPGGLAGDNEQFF
-,TRBV15,TRBJ2-5,CATSRENSGMETQYF
-,TRBV25-1,TRBJ2-2,CASSTGELFF
-,TRBV18,TRBJ1-4,CASQIRDRDEKLFF
-,TRBV29-1,TRBJ2-4,CSGQDRGDIQYF
few,TRBV10-3,TRBJ2-1,CAISEGKERVSYNEQFF
-,TRBV2,TRBJ2-2,CASTKDRGDTGELFF
-,TRBV30,TRBJ1-4,CAWSAGTNEKLFF
-,TRBV9,TRBJ2-5,CASSSSGGARETQYF
many,TRBV19,TRBJ2-7,CASSISTGGNEQYF
few,TRBV4-2,TRBJ2-6,CASSQGQGSSGANVLTF
-,TRBV10-3,TRBJ1-5,CAISPGDGDQPQHF
-,TRBV15,TRBJ2-5,CATRRARDLGETQYF
-,TRBV5-1,TRBJ2-5,CASSALAGVQETQYF
-,TRBV6-1,TRBJ1-2,CASSAGGRGPVDGYTF
-,TRBV7-2,TRBJ2-7,CASSSSGTGSSYEQYF
-,TRBV18,TRBJ2-7,CASSPPGGAEQYF
-,TRBV7-2,TRBJ1-2,CASSQIRQGGYTF